These 13 T cell receptor beta chains share one sample of origin, sequenced in a study of blood T cell repertoires in COVID-19. The data were produced by immunoSEQ multiplex PCR, yet TCRdb's version contains in-frame clones alone and is incomplete. The repertoire consists of around 93,000 clones, with about four fifths occurring once and the leading ten covering about 10%. The sample taken for sequencing was peripheral blood. Receptor source: a woman of 80 years or more with acute or convalescent COVID-19.

This clone turned up a few times. The genes are TRBV19 and TRBJ2-1; 10 nucleotides match TRBD2. J was trimmed by 6 bases and V by 7 bases; bases with no gene match: 9. Germline CDR1 and CDR2: LNHDA and SQIVND (reference sequence). The CDR3 totals 15 residues. The CDR3 DNA sequence: TGTGCCAGTACCTTGCGGCTAGCGGGAGCCAATGAGCAGTTCTTC. Translated: CASTLRLAGANEQFF.

This clone was recorded once. The chain carries TRBV28 and TRBJ2-1, with 9 bases identical to TRBD2. CDR1 MDHEN and CDR2 SYDVKM come from the germline V gene. The CDR3 is 15 residues long. Trimming removed 6 bases from V and 3 bases from J; junction bases left unmatched: 6. The CDR3 protein is CASRLAGAYYNEQFF. DNA of the CDR3: TGTGCCAGCAGATTAGCGGGAGCGTACTACAATGAGCAGTTCTTC.

The V and J genes are TRBV5-1 and TRBJ1-2; 8 bases agree with TRBD1. CDR3 length: 15 residues. Germline V gene sequence: CDR1 SGHRS, CDR2 YFSETQ. V trimming: 0 bases; J trimming: 3 bases; junction bases outside the gene matches: 4. The CDR3 protein is CASSLVVTGDYGYTF. The CDR3 DNA sequence: TGCGCCAGCAGCTTGGTCGTGACAGGGGACTATGGCTACACCTTC.

The chain joins TRBV27 to TRBJ1-1; 8 bases are a match to TRBD1. V was clipped by 6 bases and J by 0 bases; unmatched bases: 3. The CDR3 loop spans 14 amino acids. Germline assignment: CDR1 MNHEY and CDR2 SMNVEV (reference sequence). CDR3 protein: CASSRTGMNTEAFF. In DNA form, the CDR3 reads TGTGCCAGCAGCCGGACAGGGATGAACACTGAAGCTTTCTTT.

The V gene is TRBV24-1, the J gene TRBJ2-7, with 9 bases lining up with TRBD1. The CDR3 covers 14 residues. The junction had 7 bases not matched to a gene; V was cut back by 6 bases and J by 5 bases. Looked up from germline, CDR1 is KGHDR and CDR2 is SFDVKD. The CDR3 sequence is CATSRRDRVHEQYF. The CDR3 coding sequence is TGTGCCACCAGTCGCCGGGACAGGGTCCACGAGCAGTACTTC.

The table lists this clone with a count of one. The rearrangement joins TRBV19 to TRBJ2-1; 14 bases are shared with TRBD2. The CDR3 totals 15 residues. Trimming took 7 bases from V and 9 from J; bases not matched to a gene: 8. The germline gives CDR1 LNHDA, CDR2 SQIVND (reference sequence). CDR3: CASMLGTSGSSEQFF. For the CDR3, the DNA is TGTGCCAGTATGTTAGGGACTAGCGGGAGTAGTGAGCAGTTCTTC.

The chain couples TRBV7-2 to TRBJ2-1, with 11 bases lining up with TRBD2. The CDR3 covers 15 residues. After removal of 5 bases from V and 7 bases from J, the junction contained 7 bases not matched to a gene. Germline CDR1 reads SGHTA; CDR2 reads FQGNSA. The CDR3 coding sequence is TGTGCCAGCAGCCCCACTAGCGGGAGAGGGAATGAGCAGTTCTTC. Protein sequence: CASSPTSGRGNEQFF.

V usage is TRBV28 and J usage is TRBJ1-1; D is ambiguous. Germline CDR1 reads MDHEN; CDR2 reads SYDVKM. V lost 5 bases to trimming and J lost 11 bases, with 12 bases between them. This CDR3 is built from 11 residues. The CDR3 loop is CASSPQREAFF. The CDR3 DNA sequence: TGTGCCAGCAGTCCCCAAAGGGAGGCTTTCTTT. Filled out from reference TRBV28 and TRBJ1-1, the complete variable domain reads DVKVTQSSRYLVKRTGEKVFLECVQDMDHENMFWYRQDPGLGLRLIYFSYDVKMKEKGDIPEGYSVSREKKERFSLILESASTNQTSMYLCASSPQREAFFGQGTRLTVV.

The CDR3 here is CASSPSIVNTEAFF. CDR3 DNA: TGTGCCAGCTCACCGTCGATAGTGAACACTGAAGCTTTCTTT. The chain couples TRBV18 to TRBJ1-1; D not certain. The germline gives CDR1 KGHSH, CDR2 LQKENI. Trimming left V 3 bases short and J 0 bases short, with 8 bases between. The CDR3 totals 14 residues.

The chain combines TRBV4-2 with TRBJ1-5; 10 nucleotides align to TRBD1. The ends lost 1 base at V and 11 bases at J; junction bases unmatched: 8. CDR3 length: 15 amino acids. Germline lookup yields CDR1 LGHNA and CDR2 YNFKEQ. The CDR3 loop reads CASSQGRTGGSAQHF. In DNA form, the CDR3 reads TGTGCCAGCAGCCAAGGCAGGACAGGGGGGTCGGCCCAGCATTTT.

DNA of the CDR3: TGTGCCAGCAGCTTAACCCGGGACAGGGTTGGCACTGAAGCTTTCTTT. Translation: CASSLTRDRVGTEAFF. The chain uses TRBV7-8 and TRBJ1-1, with 9 bases aligning to TRBD1. Looked up from germline, CDR1 is SGHVS and CDR2 is FQNEAQ. Trimming at V came to 2 bases and at J to 4 bases, leaving 8 bases not matched to a gene. CDR3 length: 16 residues.

This chain links TRBV19 with TRBJ2-3, with 10 bases that match TRBD2. Per germline, CDR1 LNHDA and CDR2 SQIVND (reference sequence). The V and J ends lost 2 bases and 4 bases, in that order; junction bases with no gene match: 6. CDR3 length: 16 residues. CDR3 residues: CASSITVAGGSDTQYF. The DNA of the CDR3 is TGTGCCAGTAGTATAACCGTAGCGGGAGGCTCAGATACGCAGTATTTT.

The chain joins TRBV7-3 to TRBJ2-2; D remains unclear. Germline CDR1 is SGHTA and CDR2 is FQGTGA. This CDR3 is 15 amino acids long. The V gene lost 1 base and the J gene lost 6 bases, with 12 bases spanning the gap. Here the CDR3 reads CASSLRSLPSGELFF. CDR3 DNA: TGTGCCAGCAGCTTAAGGAGCCTGCCGTCCGGGGAGCTGTTTTTT.